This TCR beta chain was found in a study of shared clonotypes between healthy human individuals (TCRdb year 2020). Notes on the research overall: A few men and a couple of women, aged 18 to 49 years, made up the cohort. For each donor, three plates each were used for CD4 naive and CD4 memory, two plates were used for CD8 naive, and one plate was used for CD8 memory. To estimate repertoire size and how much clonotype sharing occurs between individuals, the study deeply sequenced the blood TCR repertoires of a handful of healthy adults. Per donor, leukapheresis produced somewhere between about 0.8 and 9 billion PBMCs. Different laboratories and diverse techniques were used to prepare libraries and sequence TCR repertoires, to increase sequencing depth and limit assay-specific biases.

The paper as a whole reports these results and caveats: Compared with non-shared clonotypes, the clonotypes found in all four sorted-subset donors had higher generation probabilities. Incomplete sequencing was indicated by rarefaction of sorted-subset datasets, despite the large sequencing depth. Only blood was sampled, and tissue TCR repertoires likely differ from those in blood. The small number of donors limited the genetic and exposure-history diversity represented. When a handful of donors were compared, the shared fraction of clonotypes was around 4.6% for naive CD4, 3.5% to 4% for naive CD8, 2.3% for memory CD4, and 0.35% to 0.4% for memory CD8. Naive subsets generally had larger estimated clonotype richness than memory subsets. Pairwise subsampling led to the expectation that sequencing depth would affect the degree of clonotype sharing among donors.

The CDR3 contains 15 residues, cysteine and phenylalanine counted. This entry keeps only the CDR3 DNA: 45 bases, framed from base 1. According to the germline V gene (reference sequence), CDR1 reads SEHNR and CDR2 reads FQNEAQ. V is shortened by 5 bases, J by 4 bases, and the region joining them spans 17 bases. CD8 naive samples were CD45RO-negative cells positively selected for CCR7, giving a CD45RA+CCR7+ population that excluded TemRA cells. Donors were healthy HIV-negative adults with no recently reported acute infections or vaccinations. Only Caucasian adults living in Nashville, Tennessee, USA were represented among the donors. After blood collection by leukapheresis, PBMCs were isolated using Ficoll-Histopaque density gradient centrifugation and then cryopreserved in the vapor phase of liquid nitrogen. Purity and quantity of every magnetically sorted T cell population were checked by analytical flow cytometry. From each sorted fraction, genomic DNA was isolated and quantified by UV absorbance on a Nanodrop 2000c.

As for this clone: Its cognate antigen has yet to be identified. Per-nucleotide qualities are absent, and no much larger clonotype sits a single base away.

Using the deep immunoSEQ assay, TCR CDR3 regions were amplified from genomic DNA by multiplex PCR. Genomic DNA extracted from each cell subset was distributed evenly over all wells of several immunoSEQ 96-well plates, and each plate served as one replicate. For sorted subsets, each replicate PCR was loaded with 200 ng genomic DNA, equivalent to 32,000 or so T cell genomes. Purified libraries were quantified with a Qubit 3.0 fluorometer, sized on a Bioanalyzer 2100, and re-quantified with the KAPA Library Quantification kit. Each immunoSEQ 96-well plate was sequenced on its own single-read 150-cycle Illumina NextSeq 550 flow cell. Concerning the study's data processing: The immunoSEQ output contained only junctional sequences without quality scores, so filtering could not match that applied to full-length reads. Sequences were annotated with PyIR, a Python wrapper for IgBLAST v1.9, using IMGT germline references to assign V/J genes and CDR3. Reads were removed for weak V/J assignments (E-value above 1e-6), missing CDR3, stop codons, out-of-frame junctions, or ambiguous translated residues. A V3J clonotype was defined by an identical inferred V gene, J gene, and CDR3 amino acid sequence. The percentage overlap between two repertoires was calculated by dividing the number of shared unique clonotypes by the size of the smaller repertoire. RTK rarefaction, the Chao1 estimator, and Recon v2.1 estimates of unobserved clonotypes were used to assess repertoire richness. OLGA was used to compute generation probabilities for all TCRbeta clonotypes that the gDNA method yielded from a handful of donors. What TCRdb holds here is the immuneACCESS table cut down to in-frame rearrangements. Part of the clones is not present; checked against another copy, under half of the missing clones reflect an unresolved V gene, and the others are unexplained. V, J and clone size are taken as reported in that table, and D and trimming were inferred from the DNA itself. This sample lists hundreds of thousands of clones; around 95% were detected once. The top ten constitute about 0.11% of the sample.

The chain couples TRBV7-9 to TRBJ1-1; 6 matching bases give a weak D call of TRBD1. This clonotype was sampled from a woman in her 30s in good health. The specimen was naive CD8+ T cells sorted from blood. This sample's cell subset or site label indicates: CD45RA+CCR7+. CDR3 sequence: CASSPLTGTGTEAFF. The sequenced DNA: TGTGCCAGCAGCCCTTTGACAGGAACCGGCACTGAAGCTTTCTTT. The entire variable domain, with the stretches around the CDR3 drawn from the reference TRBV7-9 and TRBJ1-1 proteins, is DTGVSQNPRHKITKRGQNVTFRCDPISEHNRLYWYRQTLGQGPEFLTYFQNEAQLEKSRLLSDRFSAERPKGSFSTLEIQRTEQGDSAMYLCASSPLTGTGTEAFFGQGTRLTVV.